This TCR beta chain was recovered during a study of technical replicates of blood from a handful of donors. The assay was immunoSEQ multiplex PCR, and TCRdb's table has in-frame clones only and misses some. The sample lists 75,000 to 90,000 clones; around nine tenths were seen once. The CDR3 totals 14 residues. Germline lookup yields CDR1 SGHAT and CDR2 FQNNGV. Trimming removed 5 bases from V and 3 bases from J; junction bases left unmatched: 4. The sample consisted of T cells isolated from PBMCs. This chain joins TRBV11-2 and TRBJ1-5; 7 bases fit TRBD1. The source is a human donor in good health. The DNA for the CDR3 is TGTGCCAGCAGCGCCGACAGGGTCAATCAGCCCCAGCATTTT. This translates into CASSADRVNQPQHF.